This note documents a single TCR beta chain sequence. These data belong to a study of shared clonotypes between healthy human individuals. The length of the CDR3 is 13 residues. Deletions cut 1 base from V and 7 bases from J, with 10 bases between. Per the germline V gene, CDR1 is MGHRA and CDR2 is YSYEKL. The protocol was immunoSEQ multiplex PCR, while the TCRdb copy is restricted to in-frame clones and leaves out a portion. Seen here are about 1 million clones, about 74% observed once, and the top ten hold approximately 1.5%. This receptor was obtained from a man between 18 and 35 years old in good health. V usage is TRBV4-1 and J usage is TRBJ1-2; D remains ambiguous. Input material: memory CD4+ T cells sorted from blood. The subset here: CD45RA-negative fraction. CDR3 amino acids: CASSQVLVGGYTF. Here the CDR3 DNA reads TGCGCCAGCAGCCAAGTTCTGGTTGGTGGCTACACCTTC.